This T cell receptor beta chain was profiled in a study of blood T cell repertoires in COVID-19. Original analysis: Reference gene primer amplification gave estimated nucleated cell counts. The data were produced by immunoSEQ multiplex PCR, yet TCRdb's version contains in-frame clones alone and is incomplete. V, J and clone size are taken as reported in that table, and D and trimming were inferred from the DNA itself. The sample shows under 55,000 clones, about 92% of them seen only once. The CDR3 is 15 residues long. Germline assignment: CDR1 LNHDA and CDR2 SQIVND (reference sequence). The V end was cut by 3 bases, the J end by 3 bases, with 13 bases between.

The clonotype originates from a human donor in a cohort sampled during active COVID-19. The chain has TRBV19 and TRBJ2-3; D may be TRBD2 (6 bases). The sample taken for sequencing was peripheral blood. The CDR3 loop is CASSMPRRGTDTQYF. The DNA for the CDR3 is TGTGCCAGTAGTATGCCTCGCCGGGGGACAGATACGCAGTATTTT.